What follows are 25 T cell receptor beta chains derived from one specimen sequenced in a study of identical twins. TCRdb independently ran MiXCR on the 5' RACE reads; one entry per CDR3 protein. The sample shows 450,000 or so distinct CDR3 sequences, approximately 17% of them seen only once. Sequenced input: naive T cells sorted from blood. Receptors originate from a man in his fifties in good health.

The DNA of the CDR3 is TGTGCCAGCAGACCGGATTCGGGGTATCGGGAGACCCAGTACTTC. It yields the protein CASRPDSGYRETQYF. This chain connects TRBV7-9 to TRBJ2-5; perhaps TRBD2 as D (5 bases). Germline assignment: CDR1 SEHNR and CDR2 FQNEAQ (reference sequence). CDR3 length equals 15 residues. V lost 6 bases, J lost 5 bases, and 19 bases lay in between.

The chain uses TRBV5-1 and TRBJ2-7; no definite D call. The CDR3 contains 13 residues. The V end lost 4 bases, the J end lost 3 bases, and 11 bases lay between the germline ends. Germline assignment: CDR1 SGHRS and CDR2 YFSETQ. CDR3 protein: CASSLNTNYEQYF. As DNA, the CDR3 is TGCGCCAGCAGCCTAAATACTAACTACGAGCAGTACTTC.

This clonotype occurred a few times. J is TRBJ2-5 and V is TRBV5-1; D is possibly TRBD1 (5 bases). Per the germline V gene, CDR1 is SGHRS and CDR2 is YFSETQ. Trimming cost V 5 bases and J 5 bases, with 13 bases left between them. The CDR3 runs to 13 residues. Here the CDR3 reads CASSRWAGETQYF. CDR3 sequence (DNA): TGCGCCAGCAGTCGTTGGGCAGGGGAGACCCAGTACTTC.

V is TRBV20-1 and J is TRBJ1-6, with D hard to call. The CDR3 covers 16 residues. The germline gives CDR1 DFQATT, CDR2 SNEGSKA (reference sequence). V was pared by 3 bases and J by 6 bases, with 18 bases between. The CDR3 sequence is CSARLKGRNRNSPLHF. The CDR3 coding sequence is TGCAGTGCTAGGCTTAAAGGGCGTAATCGTAATTCACCCCTCCACTTT.

This chain uses TRBV6-1 with TRBJ2-3; D may be TRBD1 or TRBD2 (5 bases each). The CDR3 consists of 15 residues. The ends were cut back, 2 bases at V and 4 bases at J, with 13 bases in the middle. Germline assignment: CDR1 MNHNS and CDR2 SASEGT. CDR3: CASSESRGTADTQYF. The CDR3 DNA sequence: TGTGCCAGCAGTGAATCACGAGGGACCGCAGATACGCAGTATTTT.

This clonotype came up many times. This chain joins TRBV5-5 and TRBJ2-2, with D possibly TRBD1 on 7 matching bases. Trimming left V 3 bases short and J 2 bases short, with 11 bases between. The CDR3 is 15 amino acids. The germline gives CDR1 SGHKS, CDR2 YYEKEE (reference sequence). The CDR3 region is CASSWGDRNTGELFF. The CDR3 region has the DNA TGTGCCAGCAGCTGGGGGGACAGAAACACCGGGGAGCTGTTTTTT.

This clonotype was found a few times. The rearrangement links TRBV5-1 to TRBJ2-3, with TRBD2 identical over 10 bases. This CDR3 spans 17 amino acids. The trim removed 0 bases at V and 1 base at J, leaving 5 bases unmatched. Germline lookup yields CDR1 SGHRS and CDR2 YFSETQ. The CDR3: CASSLAPSGGGTDTQYF. DNA of the CDR3: TGCGCCAGCAGCTTGGCTCCTAGCGGGGGCGGCACAGATACGCAGTATTTT.

In its sample, this clonotype was seen a few times. The rearrangement uses TRBV5-1 and TRBJ2-1; 9 positions match TRBD2. The germline CDR1 and CDR2 sequences are SGHRS and YFSETQ. With 1 base clipped from V and 4 bases from J, the junction kept 6 bases outside the gene matches. The CDR3 consists of 16 residues. The CDR3 nucleotides read TGCGCCAGCAGCTTGAATGCGGGGGGGCCGTACAATGAGCAGTTCTTC. This translates into CASSLNAGGPYNEQFF.

This clonotype appeared many times. The J gene is TRBJ2-5, the V gene TRBV4-2; D perhaps matches TRBD1 (5 bases). V was clipped by 0 bases and J by 5 bases, with 16 bases between them. Looked up from germline, CDR1 is LGHNA and CDR2 is YNFKEQ. This CDR3 comprises 16 residues. The CDR3 DNA is TGTGCCAGCAGCCAAGACTTTGGTTCAGGGTTGGAGACCCAGTACTTC. Amino acid sequence: CASSQDFGSGLETQYF.

This clonotype was detected only a few times. The chain joins TRBV27 to TRBJ2-3, with D unresolved. The germline CDR1 and CDR2 sequences are MNHEY and SMNVEV (reference sequence). This CDR3 is built from 14 residues. Deletions cut 3 bases from V and 1 base from J, with 8 bases between. CDR3 in DNA: TGTGCCAGCAGTTTCCAGATTCGCACAGATACGCAGTATTTT. It codes for CASSFQIRTDTQYF.

This clonotype was recorded at least ten times. The chain has TRBV3-1 and TRBJ2-1; D unclear. The CDR3 length is 19 residues. V was cut by 3 bases and J by 0 bases, with 21 bases left in between. Germline V gene sequence: CDR1 LGHDT, CDR2 YNNKEL (reference sequence). Written as DNA, the CDR3 is TGTGCCAGCAGCCAGTTAGACTTGAAAGCGTCCCGCTCCTACAATGAGCAGTTCTTC. Translation: CASSQLDLKASRSYNEQFF.

The table lists this clonotype with a few counts. This chain links TRBV7-2 with TRBJ2-7; the D call may be TRBD1 or TRBD2 (7 bases each). Germline CDR1 reads SGHTA; CDR2 reads FQGNSA. The CDR3 loop spans 14 amino acids. The V end lost 2 bases, the J end lost 6 bases, and 14 bases lay between the germline ends. CDR3: CASSLQQGRAEQYF. CDR3 nucleotide sequence: TGTGCCAGCAGCTTACAACAGGGGAGGGCCGAGCAGTACTTC.

The gene calls are TRBV1 and TRBJ2-7; the listed D gene, TRBD2, was not tested against the DNA. TRBV1 is annotated as a pseudogene. CDR3 size: 17 residues. CDR3 sequence reads: CTSSQERGLAGDYEQYF. CDR3 coding DNA: TGCACCAGCAGCCAAGAGAGGGGACTAGCGGGAGACTACGAGCAGTACTTC.

This clonotype occurred a few times. The rearrangement links TRBV27 to TRBJ2-5; D remains ambiguous. V lost 5 bases and J 5 bases, leaving 24 bases between the germline ends. CDR1 is MNHEY and CDR2 is SMNVEV in the germline V gene (reference sequence). This CDR3 has 17 residues. CDR3 nucleotides: TGTGCCAGCAGTGCCCGTACCCGTCCGCGGCAGTCGGAGACCCAGTACTTC. Its translation: CASSARTRPRQSETQYF.

This clonotype was found a few times. The J gene is TRBJ1-1, the V gene TRBV9; TRBD1 agrees at 7 bases. The CDR3 loop spans 15 amino acids. Germline V gives CDR1 SGDLS, CDR2 YYNGEE. Trimming removed 0 bases from V and 1 base from J; junction bases left unmatched: 3. CDR3 region: CASSVGGQPNTEAFF. As DNA, the CDR3 is TGTGCCAGCAGCGTAGGGGGACAGCCGAACACTGAAGCTTTCTTT.

The CDR3 coding sequence is TGTGCCAGCAGCCTTAGGGGGGGGACAAGCTCCTACGAGCAGTACTTC. It codes for CASSLRGGTSSYEQYF. This sequence joins TRBV7-2 and TRBJ2-7; perhaps TRBD2 as D (7 bases). Germline V gene lookup returns CDR1 SGHTA and CDR2 FQGNSA. The V and J ends lost 5 bases and 0 bases respectively, with 17 bases between them. The CDR3 has 16 residues.

This clonotype was recorded many times. The chain combines TRBV12-3 or TRBV12-4 with TRBJ2-4, with D uncertain. The CDR3 has 13 amino acids. Trimming took 3 bases from V and 8 from J, leaving 11 bases between them. CDR3 sequence: CASSLVLRDIQYF. CDR3 nucleotide sequence: TGTGCCAGCAGTTTGGTTCTAAGGGACATTCAGTACTTC.

This clonotype was detected many times. The chain employs TRBV3-1 and TRBJ2-2; no clear D gene. Germline assignment: CDR1 LGHDT and CDR2 YNNKEL (reference sequence). This CDR3 is built from 17 residues. V gave up 0 bases and J gave up 4 bases, with 15 bases separating them. CDR3 sequence (DNA): TGTGCCAGCAGCCAAGATCCCCCTTACCCAGGCACCGGGGAGCTGTTTTTT. This gives the protein CASSQDPPYPGTGELFF.

CDR3 DNA sequence: TGTGCCAGCAGCTTAGGAGGGGCAGACTACGAGCAGTACTTC. This encodes CASSLGGADYEQYF. The chain uses TRBV7-9 and TRBJ2-7; D is possibly TRBD1 or TRBD2 (5 bases each). CDR3 length: 14 amino acids. CDR1 and CDR2 from the germline V gene are SEHNR and FQNEAQ (reference sequence). The germline V and J ends were trimmed by 1 base and 3 bases, with 10 bases remaining between them. Complete variable domain (other parts from reference TRBV7-9 and TRBJ2-7): DTGVSQNPRHKITKRGQNVTFRCDPISEHNRLYWYRQTLGQGPEFLTYFQNEAQLEKSRLLSDRFSAERPKGSFSTLEIQRTEQGDSAMYLCASSLGGADYEQYFGPGTRLTVT.

The chain is built from TRBV6-1 and TRBJ1-2; weak D call: TRBD1 (6 bases). Germline lookup yields CDR1 MNHNS and CDR2 SASEGT. The length of the CDR3 is 13 residues. Trimming shortened V by 6 bases and J by 2 bases, and 10 bases separated the two germline ends. The CDR3 protein is CASSQGPNYGYTF. DNA of the CDR3: TGTGCCAGCAGCCAGGGGCCCAACTATGGCTACACCTTC.

This clonotype has a handful of counts. The rearrangement uses TRBV6-5 and TRBJ2-7; TRBD1 agrees at 10 bases. Trimming cost V 4 bases and J 4 bases; bases outside gene matches: 13. CDR1 is MNHEY, CDR2 SVGAGI, per germline. This CDR3 comprises 17 residues. CDR3 DNA sequence: TGTGCCAGCAGTTGGACTGGGACAGGGGAACGGTCGTACGAGCAGTACTTC. Translating gives CASSWTGTGERSYEQYF.

The CDR3 coding sequence is TGCAGTGCTAGGGTGGGCCTACGGGGACCCAATCAGCCCCAGCATTTT. Amino acid sequence: CSARVGLRGPNQPQHF. The chain couples TRBV20-1 to TRBJ1-5; perhaps TRBD1 as D (5 bases). V lost 3 bases to trimming and J lost 3 bases, with 18 bases between them. Per the germline V gene, CDR1 is DFQATT and CDR2 is SNEGSKA (reference sequence). This CDR3 is built from 16 residues.

This clonotype was counted between two and nine times. The chain combines TRBV4-2 with TRBJ1-3, with 12 bases that match TRBD1. J gave up 0 bases and V 4 bases, and 10 bases lay outside the gene matches. This CDR3 has 19 amino acids. Germline lookup yields CDR1 LGHNA and CDR2 YNFKEQ. CDR3 sequence: CASSPGTGGAGPSGNTIYF. CDR3 DNA: TGTGCCAGCAGCCCGGGGACAGGGGGCGCGGGACCCTCTGGAAACACCATATATTTT.

This clonotype was found many times. The chain carries TRBV20-1 and TRBJ2-3; TRBD1 agrees at 11 bases. This CDR3 comprises 12 residues. CDR1 DFQATT and CDR2 SNEGSKA come from the germline V gene (reference sequence). V gave up 6 bases and J gave up 5 bases; unmatched junction bases: 1. CDR3 DNA: TGCAGTGCGGACAGGGGGCAAGATACGCAGTATTTT. Protein: CSADRGQDTQYF.

The chain is built from TRBV6-6 and TRBJ2-5; TRBD1 is a possible D gene (5 bases). V was trimmed by 2 bases and J by 2 bases, leaving 6 bases between them. From germline, CDR1 is MNHNY and CDR2 SVGAGI (reference sequence). The CDR3 contains 13 residues. The CDR3 sequence: CASSYRGQETQYF. In DNA form, the CDR3 reads TGTGCCAGCAGTTACAGGGGACAAGAGACCCAGTACTTC.